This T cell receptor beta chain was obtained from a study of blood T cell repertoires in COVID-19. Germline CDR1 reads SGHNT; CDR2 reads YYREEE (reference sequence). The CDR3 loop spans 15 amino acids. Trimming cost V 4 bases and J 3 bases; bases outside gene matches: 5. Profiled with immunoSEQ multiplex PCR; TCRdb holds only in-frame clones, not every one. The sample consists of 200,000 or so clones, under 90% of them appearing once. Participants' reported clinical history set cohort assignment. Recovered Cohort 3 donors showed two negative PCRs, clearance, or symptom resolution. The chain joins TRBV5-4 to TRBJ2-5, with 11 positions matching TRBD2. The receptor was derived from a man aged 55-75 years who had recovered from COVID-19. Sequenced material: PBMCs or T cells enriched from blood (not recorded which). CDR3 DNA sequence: TGTGCCAGCAGCAAGACTAGCGGGGCCGAAGAGACCCAGTACTTC. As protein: CASSKTSGAEETQYF.